This TCR beta chain emerged from a study of vaccination and CD4 T cells after COVID-19. Cultured CD4+ T-cell DNA underwent Oncomine TCR Beta short-read sequencing. Via MiXCR, TCRdb re-called the PCR reads, giving one row per CDR3 protein. In the table there are fewer than 20,000 distinct CDR3 sequences, roughly 76% of which are singletons. Treatment reported: approximately 11-day PBMC culture with coronavirus spike peptide pools or control peptides (ViraFEST assay). PCR positivity was dated March to December 2020, before US Alpha, Beta and Delta variants. Cultures got half-medium changes with IL-2 on days 3 and 7. Regarding this clonotype: As yet, its antigen is unknown.

The CDR3 runs 16 residues. In germline, CDR1 is KGHDR, CDR2 SFDVKD. V lost 4 bases to trimming and J lost 3 bases; unmatched junction nucleotides: 8. The source is a human donor who had recovered from COVID-19. Specimen: CD4+ T cells from blood, cultured in vitro. The chain combines TRBV24-1 with TRBJ2-1; 7 nucleotides align to TRBD1. In DNA, the CDR3 is TGTGCCACCAGTGAAAACAAGGGGGCACTCTACAATGAGCAGTTCTTC. This encodes CATSENKGALYNEQFF.